These T cell receptor beta chains were read from a single sample in a study of T-cell memory formation after mild COVID-19. TCRdb reanalysed the 5' RACE reads using MiXCR and keeps one entry per CDR3 protein. The sample lists about 390,000 distinct CDR3 sequences, approximately 16% seen once, with about 22% in the top ten. Sequenced material: PBMCs or a T cell subset sorted from them (not recorded which). Receptor source: a man aged 18 to 29 who had mild COVID-19 (a few samples of this study predate the infection). Cell type and time point are not known. The CDR3 runs from the conserved cysteine through the conserved F or W. A D gene is named only where the DNA matches it firmly. A clone size is listed for some rows: how often the clone was seen (once, few, many), or a class if it is expanded.

J gene | clone size | CDR3 length | D gene | V gene | CDR3 DNA | CDR3 protein
TRBJ2-3 | many | 14 | . | TRBV20-1 | TGCAGTGCCGAGGGGCCCTCCCGCACAGATACGCAGTATTTT | CSAEGPSRTDTQYF
TRBJ1-2 | few | 15 | . | TRBV3-1 | TGTGCCAGCAGCCAAGAGGAGTGGGCTAACTATGGCTACACCTTC | CASSQEEWANYGYTF
TRBJ2-4 | . | 16 | . | TRBV4-1 | TGCGCCAGCAGCCAACCCAGGGACCTAGCCAAAAACATTCAGTACTTC | CASSQPRDLAKNIQYF
TRBJ2-2 | . | 13 | . | TRBV11-2 | TGTGCCAGCAGCTCCGACGGCTACGGGGAGCTGTTTTTT | CASSSDGYGELFF
TRBJ2-7 | few | 13 | . | TRBV20-1 | TGCAGTGCTAGGGGTACCATCTCCTACGAGCAGTACTTC | CSARGTISYEQYF
TRBJ2-1 | many | 17 | TRBD1 | TRBV7-9 | TGTGCCAGCAGCTTTTTCGAGGAGCAGGGGGAAGGGAATGAGCAGTTCTTC | CASSFFEEQGEGNEQFF
TRBJ2-5 | . | 16 | TRBD2 | TRBV5-5 | TGTGCCAGCAGCTTGTTGAGCGGGGGCCCAGGGGAGACCCAGTACTTC | CASSLLSGGPGETQYF
TRBJ2-7 | few | 14 | . | TRBV7-2 | TGTGCCAGCAGCTTAGAAAGGGGACTGGATGAGCAGTACTTC | CASSLERGLDEQYF
TRBJ2-4 | few | 17 | . | TRBV4-2 | TGTGCCAGCAGCCAAGATGCGATACGGGGATTCACGAACATTCAGTACTTC | CASSQDAIRGFTNIQYF
TRBJ1-3 | . | 14 | . | TRBV7-2 | TGTGCCAGCAACCCGGGGGGGGTTGGAAACACCATATATTTT | CASNPGGVGNTIYF
TRBJ1-5 | few | 16 | . | TRBV4-1 | TGCGCCAGCAGCCATTCGGCGCGATATAGCAATCAGCCCCAGCATTTT | CASSHSARYSNQPQHF
TRBJ1-2 | few | 13 | . | TRBV15 | TGTGCCACCAGCAGACTAGCCGACGCTGGCTACACCTTC | CATSRLADAGYTF